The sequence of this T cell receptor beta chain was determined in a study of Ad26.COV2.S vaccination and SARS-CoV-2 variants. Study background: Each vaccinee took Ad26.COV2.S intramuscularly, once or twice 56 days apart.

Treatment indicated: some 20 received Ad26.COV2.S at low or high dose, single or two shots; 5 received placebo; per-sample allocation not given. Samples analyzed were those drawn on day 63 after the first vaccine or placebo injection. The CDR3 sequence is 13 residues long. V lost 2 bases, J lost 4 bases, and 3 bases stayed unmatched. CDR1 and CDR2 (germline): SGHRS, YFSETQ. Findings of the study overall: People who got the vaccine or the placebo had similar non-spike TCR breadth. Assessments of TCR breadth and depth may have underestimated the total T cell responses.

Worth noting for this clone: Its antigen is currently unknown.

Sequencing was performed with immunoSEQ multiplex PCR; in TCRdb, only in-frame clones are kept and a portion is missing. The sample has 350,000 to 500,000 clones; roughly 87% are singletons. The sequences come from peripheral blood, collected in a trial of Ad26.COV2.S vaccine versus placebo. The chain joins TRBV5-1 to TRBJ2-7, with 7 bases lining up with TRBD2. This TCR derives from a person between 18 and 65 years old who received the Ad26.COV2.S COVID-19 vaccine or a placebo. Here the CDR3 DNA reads TGCGCCAGCAGCTTCCAGGGAGGGTACGAGCAGTACGTC. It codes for CASSFQGGYEQYV.